The 10 T cell receptor beta chains presented below share a single source sample, sequenced in a study of Graves' ophthalmopathy and Graves' hyperthyroidism (dated by TCRdb to the late 2010s). Sequencing instrument: Illumina HiSeq 2000. For repertoire sequencing, the TCR beta CDR3 regions were amplified from RNA transcripts. A first-round RT-PCR used HTBI primers with the Qiagen OneStep RT-PCR kit, followed by a second-round multiplex PCR, size selection and purification. Using fastp at Q25 and MiXCR, TCRdb reprocessed the public reads and kept productive beta chains. One record per CDR3 amino acid sequence lists the most common genes and DNA. The sample has 40,000 to 50,000 distinct CDR3 sequences on record, around 52% of them singletons. Jointly, the top ten make up around 20% of the sample. Specimen: peripheral blood. All receptors come from an adult man with Graves' ophthalmopathy.

This chain links TRBV5-1 with TRBJ2-7, with 10 positions matching TRBD2. This CDR3 contains 15 residues. V lost 0 bases and J lost 5; bases outside the gene matches: 5. The germline V gene encodes CDR1 SGHRS and CDR2 YFSETQ. The CDR3 DNA reads TGCGCCAGCAGCTTGGATTTAGCGGGGGGCCACGAGCAGTACGTC. The encoded protein is CASSLDLAGGHEQYV.

V usage is TRBV29-1 and J usage is TRBJ1-1, with TRBD1 identical over 8 bases. This CDR3 comprises 12 residues. Germline CDR1 and CDR2: SQVTM and ANQGSEA. Trimming cost V 8 bases and J 1 base; bases outside gene matches: 3. The CDR3 region has the DNA TGCAGCCAGGGACAGGCGAACACTGAAGCTTTCTTT. It specifies CSQGQANTEAFF.

This clonotype was picked up many times. The V call is TRBV4-2, the J call TRBJ1-5, with 8 bases fitting TRBD1. The CDR3 is made up of 15 amino acids. V was pared by 0 bases and J by 10 bases, with 8 bases of the junction left unmatched. Per germline, CDR1 LGHNA and CDR2 YNFKEQ. The CDR3 sequence is CASSQDGTGGLPQHF. DNA of the CDR3: TGTGCCAGCAGCCAAGATGGCACAGGGGGTTTACCCCAGCATTTT.

Judged by abundance, this clonotype is medium-sized. This chain uses TRBV15 with TRBJ2-7; 7 bases agree with TRBD1. With V trimmed by 0 bases and J by 5 bases, 7 bases remained unmatched. Germline V lookup: CDR1 LNHNV, CDR2 YYDKDF (reference sequence). The CDR3 has 15 residues. The CDR3 region is CATSRDGRQGDEQYV. The CDR3 coding sequence is TGTGCCACCAGCAGAGATGGGAGACAGGGAGACGAGCAGTACGTC.

As for this clonotype: Since no conserved phenylalanine or tryptophan closes the CDR3, a read error is the likely cause. V gene TRBV5-4 combines with J gene TRBJ2-2, with TRBD1 as a possible D gene (6 bases). The CDR3 is 15 amino acids. Germline V gene lookup returns CDR1 SGHNT and CDR2 YYREEE (reference sequence). Trimming took 5 bases from V and 1 from J, leaving 12 bases between them. The CDR3 DNA reads TGTGCCAGCAGTCGACCAGGGGTGAACACCGGGGAGCTGTTTCTT. Protein sequence: CASSRPGVNTGELFL.

This clonotype was found many times. The J gene is TRBJ2-5, the V gene TRBV30; no clear D gene. The CDR3 loop spans 13 amino acids. V was clipped by 0 bases and J by 0 bases, with 5 bases between them. Germline assignment: CDR1 GTSNPN and CDR2 SVGIG (reference sequence). CDR3 in amino acids: CAWSVGYQETQYF. CDR3 nucleotides: TGTGCCTGGAGTGTTGGGTACCAAGAGACCCAGTACTTC.

This clonotype was seen a single time. This chain joins TRBV19 and TRBJ1-6; 9 bases map to TRBD1. V gave up 4 bases and J gave up 7 bases; unmatched junction bases: 2. CDR3 size: 14 residues. Germline values: CDR1 LNHDA, CDR2 SQIVND (reference sequence). CDR3 DNA: TGTGCCAGTAGTACCGGGACAGGGAATTCACCCCTCCACTTT. Its protein product is CASSTGTGNSPLHF.

Worth noting for this clonotype: No DNA is shown, since the ends of the CDR3 on it are uncertain; the CDR3 is the one TCRdb lists. The chain employs TRBV7-9 and TRBJ2-5; the table assigns TRBD2, which was not confirmed against the DNA. CDR1 is SEHNR and CDR2 is FQNEAQ in the germline V gene (reference sequence). The CDR3 is made up of 22 amino acids, end residues included. The CDR3 region is CARTGHPMATPSVTSRKETQYF.

This clonotype was detected many times. The chain is built from TRBV11-2 and TRBJ1-4; D perhaps matches TRBD1 (6 bases). Looked up from germline, CDR1 is SGHAT and CDR2 is FQNNGV. This CDR3 contains 16 residues. Deletions cut 2 bases from V and 3 bases from J, with 13 bases between. The DNA for the CDR3 is TGTGCCAGCAGCTTACGGGGGGCGGGGGCTAATGAAAAACTGTTTTTT. Protein product: CASSLRGAGANEKLFF.

This clonotype was counted a single time. This chain uses TRBV12-3 or TRBV12-4 with TRBJ2-5; no clear D gene. Trimming pared 3 bases from V and 5 bases from J, leaving 13 bases between. The CDR3 loop spans 14 amino acids. The CDR3 here is CASSLFEAGETQYF. CDR3 bases: TGTGCCAGCAGTTTGTTCGAGGCCGGGGAGACCCAGTACTTC.